This is a list of T cell receptor beta chains from one sample in a study of glioma-infiltrating T cells. Via MiXCR, TCRdb re-called the multiplex PCR reads, giving one row per CDR3 protein. This table holds about 89,000 distinct CDR3 sequences, less than 30% found once. The sequenced material came from glioma tissue, nonneoplastic brain tissue, or PBMCs (not recorded which). The receptors were gathered from a human donor with low-grade glioma or glioblastoma, undergoing nonglioma brain surgery, or in good health (not recorded which). CDR3s include the opening cysteine and the closing phenylalanine or tryptophan. Each record gives: CDR3 protein, CDR3 DNA, J gene, D gene, V gene, clone size. D genes are given only for firm matches. Expanded clones get a size class; other rows say once, few or many, or leave the size out.

CDR3 protein: CAISESGSLQRGYTF
CDR3 DNA: TGTGCCATCAGTGAGTCAGGGTCGTTGCAGCGTGGCTACACCTTC
J gene: TRBJ1-2
D gene: -
V gene: TRBV10-3
clone size: -

CDR3 protein: CASSQGPSLYSGNTIYF
CDR3 DNA: TGTGCCAGCAGTCAGGGGCCTAGCCTTTACTCTGGAAACACCATATATTTT
J gene: TRBJ1-3
D gene: -
V gene: TRBV7-2
clone size: -

CDR3 protein: CASSQDWTVNEQFF
CDR3 DNA: TGCGCCAGCAGCCAAGATTGGACAGTCAATGAGCAGTTCTTC
J gene: TRBJ2-1
D gene: -
V gene: TRBV4-1
clone size: many

CDR3 protein: CSARVAGRGYTF
CDR3 DNA: TGCAGTGCTAGAGTAGCGGGCCGTGGCTACACCTTC
J gene: TRBJ1-2
D gene: -
V gene: TRBV20-1
clone size: many

CDR3 protein: CASNLAGGFDTQYF
CDR3 DNA: TGTGCCAGCAACTTAGCGGGAGGGTTTGATACGCAGTATTTT
J gene: TRBJ2-3
D gene: TRBD2
V gene: TRBV11-2
clone size: many

CDR3 protein: CSARVGGQPQHF
CDR3 DNA: TGCAGTGCTAGAGTGGGCGGCCAGCCCCAGCATTTT
J gene: TRBJ1-5
D gene: -
V gene: TRBV20-1
clone size: many

CDR3 protein: CSAARQGNTEAFF
CDR3 DNA: TGCAGCGCCGCCCGACAGGGGAACACTGAAGCTTTCTTT
J gene: TRBJ1-1
D gene: TRBD1
V gene: TRBV29-1
clone size: many

CDR3 protein: CASSIDGTRGNTIYF
CDR3 DNA: TGTGCCAGTAGTATTGATGGGACAAGAGGAAACACCATATATTTT
J gene: TRBJ1-3
D gene: -
V gene: TRBV19
clone size: many

CDR3 protein: CSASPDGGHNEKLFF
CDR3 DNA: TGCAGTGCTAGCCCCGATGGGGGACACAATGAAAAACTGTTTTTT
J gene: TRBJ1-4
D gene: -
V gene: TRBV20-1
clone size: many

CDR3 protein: CASSQDGLPTDTQYF
CDR3 DNA: TGTGCCAGCAGCCAAGATGGGCTTCCCACAGATACGCAGTATTTT
J gene: TRBJ2-3
D gene: -
V gene: TRBV14
clone size: -

CDR3 protein: CASRLTVTDTQYF
CDR3 DNA: TGTGCCAGCAGGCTGACTGTCACAGATACGCAGTATTTT
J gene: TRBJ2-3
D gene: -
V gene: TRBV27
clone size: once

CDR3 protein: CSVEGTGGGYTF
CDR3 DNA: TGCAGCGTTGAAGGGACAGGGGGTGGCTACACCTTC
J gene: TRBJ1-2
D gene: TRBD1
V gene: TRBV29-1
clone size: few

CDR3 protein: CATSWARTDTQYF
CDR3 DNA: TGTGCCACCTCGTGGGCCCGCACAGATACGCAGTATTTT
J gene: TRBJ2-3
D gene: -
V gene: TRBV3-1
clone size: many

CDR3 protein: CASSLEPRAHTEAFF
CDR3 DNA: TGCGCCAGCAGCTTGGAACCTCGGGCGCACACTGAAGCTTTCTTT
J gene: TRBJ1-1
D gene: -
V gene: TRBV5-1
clone size: -

CDR3 protein: CSAKGGPSSYNEQFF
CDR3 DNA: TGCAGTGCTAAGGGCGGGCCGAGCTCCTACAATGAGCAGTTCTTC
J gene: TRBJ2-1
D gene: -
V gene: TRBV20-1
clone size: many

CDR3 protein: CASSLPSNTEAFF
CDR3 DNA: TGTGCCAGCAGCTTGCCCTCGAACACTGAAGCTTTCTTT
J gene: TRBJ1-1
D gene: -
V gene: TRBV5-4
clone size: many

CDR3 protein: CASSQVSTSYEQYF
CDR3 DNA: TGCGCCAGCAGCCAAGTTTCGACCTCTTACGAGCAGTACTTC
J gene: TRBJ2-7
D gene: -
V gene: TRBV4-1
clone size: many

CDR3 protein: CASSPQNYGYTF
CDR3 DNA: TGTGCCAGCAGCCCACAAAACTATGGCTACACCTTC
J gene: TRBJ1-2
D gene: -
V gene: TRBV7-2
clone size: many

CDR3 protein: CASSTGTGLPPGDEQFF
CDR3 DNA: TGCGCCAGCAGCACAGGAACGGGACTACCTCCAGGAGATGAGCAGTTCTTC
J gene: TRBJ2-1
D gene: TRBD2
V gene: TRBV5-1
clone size: many

CDR3 protein: CASSQNNSPLHF
CDR3 DNA: TGTGCCAGCAGCCAAAATAATTCACCCCTCCACTTT
J gene: TRBJ1-6
D gene: -
V gene: TRBV27
clone size: many

CDR3 protein: CASTPGFMNTEAFF
CDR3 DNA: TGTGCCAGCACTCCCGGGTTCATGAACACTGAAGCTTTCTTT
J gene: TRBJ1-1
D gene: -
V gene: TRBV2
clone size: many

CDR3 protein: CASSYSGLAAGETQYF
CDR3 DNA: TGTGCCAGCAGTTACTCGGGACTAGCGGCCGGCGAGACCCAGTACTTC
J gene: TRBJ2-5
D gene: TRBD2
V gene: TRBV6-6
clone size: many

CDR3 protein: CASSFEPAGNSGNTIYF
CDR3 DNA: TGTGCCAGCAGCTTCGAACCGGCAGGAAACTCTGGAAACACCATATATTTT
J gene: TRBJ1-3
D gene: -
V gene: TRBV7-2
clone size: -

CDR3 protein: CASSRTTGRNSQPQHF
CDR3 DNA: TGTGCCAGCAGCCGGACTACAGGGAGGAATTCTCAGCCCCAGCATTTT
J gene: TRBJ1-5
D gene: -
V gene: TRBV12-3/TRBV12-4
clone size: many

CDR3 protein: CASSFQGANEKLFF
CDR3 DNA: TGTGCCAGCAGTTTTCAGGGGGCGAATGAAAAACTGTTTTTT
J gene: TRBJ1-4
D gene: TRBD1
V gene: TRBV27
clone size: many

CDR3 protein: CASRSSSYEQYF
CDR3 DNA: TGTGCCAGCAGATCTAGCTCCTACGAGCAGTACTTC
J gene: TRBJ2-7
D gene: -
V gene: TRBV7-2
clone size: many

CDR3 protein: CASSPDRATNEKLFF
CDR3 DNA: TGTGCCAGCTCACCGGACAGGGCAACTAATGAAAAACTGTTTTTT
J gene: TRBJ1-4
D gene: TRBD1
V gene: TRBV18
clone size: -

CDR3 protein: CASLDRGGNQPQHF
CDR3 DNA: TGTGCCAGCTTGGACAGGGGAGGCAATCAGCCCCAGCATTTT
J gene: TRBJ1-5
D gene: TRBD1
V gene: TRBV6-1
clone size: many

CDR3 protein: CSARDREDTEAFF
CDR3 DNA: TGCAGTGCCCGGGACAGGGAAGACACTGAAGCTTTCTTT
J gene: TRBJ1-1
D gene: TRBD1
V gene: TRBV20-1
clone size: -

CDR3 protein: CASSPGTANYGYTF
CDR3 DNA: TGTGCCAGTAGCCCTGGGACGGCGAACTATGGCTACACCTTC
J gene: TRBJ1-2
D gene: -
V gene: TRBV19
clone size: -

CDR3 protein: CASSKSASGGAGELFF
CDR3 DNA: TGTGCCAGCAGCAAGTCGGCTAGCGGGGGGGCCGGGGAGCTGTTTTTT
J gene: TRBJ2-2
D gene: TRBD2
V gene: TRBV3-1
clone size: many

CDR3 protein: CAWSRLNSPLHF
CDR3 DNA: TGTGCCTGGAGCCGTTTGAATTCACCCCTCCACTTT
J gene: TRBJ1-6
D gene: -
V gene: TRBV30
clone size: few

CDR3 protein: CASSSRQGAGDTEAFF
CDR3 DNA: TGTGCCAGCAGTTCACGACAGGGGGCGGGAGACACTGAAGCTTTCTTT
J gene: TRBJ1-1
D gene: TRBD1
V gene: TRBV12-3/TRBV12-4
clone size: -

CDR3 protein: CASSLADAYPSSTDTQYF
CDR3 DNA: TGTGCCAGCAGCTTAGCCGACGCTTACCCTTCTAGCACAGATACGCAGTATTTT
J gene: TRBJ2-3
D gene: -
V gene: TRBV7-2
clone size: few

CDR3 protein: CSATGPPTGRWYGYTF
CDR3 DNA: TGCAGCGCAACAGGACCCCCCACAGGGAGGTGGTATGGCTACACCTTC
J gene: TRBJ1-2
D gene: -
V gene: TRBV29-1
clone size: few

CDR3 protein: CASSQTLSGANVLTF
CDR3 DNA: TGTGCCAGCAGCCAAACACTCTCTGGGGCCAACGTCCTGACTTTC
J gene: TRBJ2-6
D gene: -
V gene: TRBV4-2
clone size: many

CDR3 protein: CASSILRTHYGYTF
CDR3 DNA: TGTGCCAGTAGTATCCTCCGGACACACTATGGCTACACCTTC
J gene: TRBJ1-2
D gene: -
V gene: TRBV19
clone size: -

CDR3 protein: CASSRGHIYEQYF
CDR3 DNA: TGTGCCAGCAGTCGGGGACATATCTACGAGCAGTACTTC
J gene: TRBJ2-7
D gene: -
V gene: TRBV12-3/TRBV12-4
clone size: many